One TCR beta chain is described in this entry. Its antigen is not identified. This sample is part of a study of T cell responses to AZD1222 COVID-19 vaccine. Germline loops: CDR1 LNHDA, CDR2 SQIVND (reference sequence). The J segment lost 7 bases and the V segment lost 6 bases, leaving 8 bases of the junction unmatched. There are 15 residues in the CDR3. The method was immunoSEQ multiplex PCR; TCRdb's version includes in-frame clones alone and lacks a portion of them. Here the sample spans roughly 77,000 clones, 90% being singletons. Whole-study results and caveats: Nearly half of spike-specific TCRs reportedly target unmutated variant regions. Seropositive AZD1222 recipients at baseline numbered only five or six. Possibly, clonal diversity was underestimated; donors were largely white British and included more females. Regions 160-218 and 743-854 dominated among vaccine-associated CD4 TCRs spanning spike.

This material consisted of peripheral blood, taken on day 0 of AZD1222 vaccination. This clonotype originated in an adult in good health. The J gene is TRBJ1-6, the V gene TRBV19; TRBD1 matches 8 bases. The CDR3 reads CASSTGGGGNSPLHF. CDR3 in DNA: TGTGCCAGTAGCACAGGGGGGGGAGGGAATTCACCCCTCCACTTT.